This T cell receptor (beta chain) was recovered during a study of T cell responses to AZD1222 COVID-19 vaccine. Study-level points and caveats: Donors, mostly white British, included more females; clonal diversity was possibly underestimated. Baseline serostatus was positive in only six AZD1222 recipients.

This clone was detected once. Antigen specificity is unknown. Germline assignment: CDR1 KGHSH and CDR2 LQKENI. Trimming removed 2 bases from V and 3 bases from J, with 10 bases in between. CDR3 size: 14 residues. The data were produced by immunoSEQ multiplex PCR, yet TCRdb's version contains in-frame clones alone and is incomplete. The table lists 100,000 to 120,000 clones, approximately 90% of them singletons, with less than 9.5% in the top ten. Sequencing was performed on peripheral blood, taken on day 0 of AZD1222 vaccination. The chain combines TRBV18 with TRBJ1-2, with D perhaps matching TRBD1 (6 bases). This sequence was found in an adult in good health. Here the CDR3 DNA reads TGTGCCAGCTCACCAGGGGCAGGGGACTATGGCTACACCTTC. It yields the protein CASSPGAGDYGYTF.